The TCR beta chain described here comes from a study of blood T cell repertoires in COVID-19. The CDR3 has 16 residues. V lost 4 bases and J 7 bases, leaving 17 bases between the germline ends. The germline CDR1 and CDR2 sequences are SNHLY and FYNNEI. Sequencing used immunoSEQ multiplex PCR; TCRdb keeps in-frame clones, though not all of them. This sample carries about 160,000 clones, roughly 82% of them seen once, and the ten largest clones take more than 2%. Sequenced input: peripheral blood. The origin of this receptor is a man aged 65 to 85 with acute or convalescent COVID-19. This sequence joins TRBV2 and TRBJ1-6; no reliable D call. The CDR3 bases are TGTGCCAGCAGTGCACGAACCGGACGGGAGAATTCACCCCTCCACTTT. It specifies CASSARTGRENSPLHF.